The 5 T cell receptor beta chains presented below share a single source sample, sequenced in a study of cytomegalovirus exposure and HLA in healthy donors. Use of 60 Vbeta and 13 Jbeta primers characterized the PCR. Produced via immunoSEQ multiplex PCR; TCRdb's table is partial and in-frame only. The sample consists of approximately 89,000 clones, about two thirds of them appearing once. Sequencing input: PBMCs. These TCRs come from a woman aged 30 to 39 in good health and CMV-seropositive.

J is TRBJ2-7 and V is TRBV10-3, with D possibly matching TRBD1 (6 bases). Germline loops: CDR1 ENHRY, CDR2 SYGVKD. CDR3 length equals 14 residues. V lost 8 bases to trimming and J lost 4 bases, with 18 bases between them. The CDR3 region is CAIATGQQSYEQYF. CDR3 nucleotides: TGTGCCATCGCTACAGGGCAACAATCTTACGAGCAGTACTTC.

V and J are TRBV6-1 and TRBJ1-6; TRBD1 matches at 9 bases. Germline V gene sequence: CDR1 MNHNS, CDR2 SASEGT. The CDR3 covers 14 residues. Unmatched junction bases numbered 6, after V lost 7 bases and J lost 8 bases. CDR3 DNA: TGTGCCAGCAACCTGGACAGGGGTTATTCACCCCTCCACTTT. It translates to CASNLDRGYSPLHF.

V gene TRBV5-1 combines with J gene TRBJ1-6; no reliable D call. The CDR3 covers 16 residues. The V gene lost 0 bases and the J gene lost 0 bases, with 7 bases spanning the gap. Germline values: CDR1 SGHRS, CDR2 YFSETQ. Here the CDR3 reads CASSLVGSSYNSPLHF. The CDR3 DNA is TGCGCCAGCAGCTTGGTCGGGAGCTCCTATAATTCACCCCTCCACTTT. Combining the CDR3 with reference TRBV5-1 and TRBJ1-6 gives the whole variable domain KAGVTQTPRYLIKTRGQQVTLSCSPISGHRSVSWYQQTPGQGLQFLFEYFSETQRNKGNFPGRFSGRQFSNSRSEMNVSTLELGDSALYLCASSLVGSSYNSPLHFGNGTRLTVT.

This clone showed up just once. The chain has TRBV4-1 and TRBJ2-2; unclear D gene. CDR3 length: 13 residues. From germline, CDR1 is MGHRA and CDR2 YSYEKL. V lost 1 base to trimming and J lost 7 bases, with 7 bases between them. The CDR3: CASSQVSHGELFF. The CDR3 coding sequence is TGCGCCAGCAGCCAAGTCAGTCACGGGGAGCTGTTTTTT.

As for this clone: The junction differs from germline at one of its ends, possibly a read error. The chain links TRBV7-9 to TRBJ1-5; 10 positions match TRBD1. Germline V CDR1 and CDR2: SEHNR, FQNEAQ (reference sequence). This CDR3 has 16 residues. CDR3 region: CSSSRLGDRGPQPQHF. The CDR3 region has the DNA TGTTCCAGCAGCCGTTTAGGGGACAGGGGACCTCAGCCCCAGCATTTT.